The source of this T cell receptor (beta chain) is a study of T cell responses to AZD1222 COVID-19 vaccine. Overall study findings and caveats: Most donors were white British and more were female, and clonal diversity was possibly underestimated.

This clone is a singleton in its sample. The antigen is not known. The length of the CDR3 is 12 residues. In germline, CDR1 is SQVTM, CDR2 ANQGSEA. With 4 bases removed from V and 4 bases from J, the gap between germline ends came to 8 bases. Generated by immunoSEQ multiplex PCR, the TCRdb table keeps only in-frame clones and is missing some. The sample consists of around 140,000 clones, around 87% of them appearing once. V and J are TRBV29-1 and TRBJ2-1; D not resolved. Material: peripheral blood, obtained on day 0 of AZD1222 vaccination. This TCR was recovered from an adult in good health. CDR3 amino acids: CSVVRKYNEQFF. In DNA, the CDR3 is TGCAGCGTTGTGCGTAAATACAATGAGCAGTTCTTC.